These 27 T cell receptor beta chains originate from one sample sequenced in a study of cytomegalovirus exposure and HLA in healthy donors. It was with 60 Vbeta and 13 Jbeta primers that the PCR ran. Assay: immunoSEQ multiplex PCR; the TCRdb copy retains only in-frame clones and omits some. The sample holds 150,000 to 200,000 clones. Material: PBMCs. The source of these receptors is a young woman in good health and CMV-seropositive.

The CDR3 nucleotides are TGTGCCTGGAGTGGCAGGGGTTCCGGGGCCAACGTCCTGACTTTC. Its protein product is CAWSGRGSGANVLTF. The rearrangement joins TRBV30 to TRBJ2-6; tentatively, D is TRBD1 (6 bases). Trimming removed 1 base at V and 4 bases at J, with 11 bases between. Germline-derived CDR1 and CDR2 are GTSNPN and SVGIG (reference sequence). The CDR3 has 15 residues.

V gene TRBV28 combines with J gene TRBJ2-7; 8 nucleotides align to TRBD1. Germline V gives CDR1 MDHEN, CDR2 SYDVKM. This CDR3 has 15 amino acids. The ends lost 5 bases at V and 3 bases at J; junction bases unmatched: 9. The CDR3 DNA follows: TGTGCCAGCAGTCAAGTGGGACAGGTACACTACGAGCAGTACTTC. Translating it yields CASSQVGQVHYEQYF. The whole variable domain, filled in from reference TRBV28 and TRBJ2-7, reads DVKVTQSSRYLVKRTGEKVFLECVQDMDHENMFWYRQDPGLGLRLIYFSYDVKMKEKGDIPEGYSVSREKKERFSLILESASTNQTSMYLCASSQVGQVHYEQYFGPGTRLTVT.

This sequence joins TRBV19 and TRBJ2-6, with TRBD1 as a possible D gene (6 bases). Germline assignment: CDR1 LNHDA and CDR2 SQIVND (reference sequence). This CDR3 is 16 amino acids long. Trimming left V 4 bases short and J 4 bases short, with 14 bases between. CDR3 DNA sequence: TGTGCCAGTAGTAAACAGGGCCTCTCCGGGGCCAACGTCCTGACTTTC. It encodes CASSKQGLSGANVLTF. Filled out from reference TRBV19 and TRBJ2-6, the complete variable domain reads DGGITQSPKYLFRKEGQNVTLSCEQNLNHDAMYWYRQDPGQGLRLIYYSQIVNDFQKGDIAEGYSVSREKKESFPLTVTSAQKNPTAFYLCASSKQGLSGANVLTFGAGSRLTVL.

The chain recombines TRBV4-2 with TRBJ1-2; 7 bases match TRBD1. Germline V gives CDR1 LGHNA, CDR2 YNFKEQ. V lost 0 bases and J lost 7; bases outside the gene matches: 11. The CDR3 extends over 16 amino acids. CDR3 bases: TGTGCCAGCAGCCAAGATGTGGTAGGGGGCGACGTTGGCTACACCTTC. Protein sequence: CASSQDVVGGDVGYTF.

J is TRBJ2-2 and V is TRBV5-4, with D maybe TRBD2 (6 bases). CDR3 length: 16 amino acids. Trimming removed 1 base from V and 2 bases from J, with 12 bases in between. Per the germline V gene, CDR1 is SGHNT and CDR2 is YYREEE (reference sequence). The CDR3 DNA reads as TGTGCCAGCAGCTTGTATGCGGGGCGCAACACCGGGGAGCTGTTTTTT. Its protein product is CASSLYAGRNTGELFF.

The rearrangement links TRBV9 to TRBJ2-5; 14 nucleotides align to TRBD2. Trimming at V came to 5 bases and at J to 5 bases, leaving 14 bases not matched to a gene. Germline V CDR1 and CDR2: SGDLS, YYNGEE. The CDR3 sequence is 18 residues long. The CDR3 DNA follows: TGTGCCAGCAGTAGAGGAGTACCGGGACTAGCGGGGGAGGAGACCCAGTACTTC. It codes for CASSRGVPGLAGEETQYF.

This chain joins TRBV2 and TRBJ1-4; D ambiguous. Germline CDR1 and CDR2: SNHLY and FYNNEI. V gave up 8 bases and J gave up 2 bases, with 12 bases separating them. This CDR3 contains 14 residues. The CDR3 loop reads CASDPGSTNEKLFF. The CDR3, as DNA: TGTGCCAGCGATCCTGGTAGCACTAATGAAAAACTGTTTTTT.

The rearrangement joins TRBV30 to TRBJ2-5; D is uncertain. The assigned J gene may be wrong: the sequence end matches TRBJ2-7 better. CDR3 length: 12 residues. The germline gives CDR1 GTSNPN, CDR2 SVGIG (reference sequence). CDR3 loop: CALRPAPGEQYF. CDR3 in DNA: TGTGCCCTCCGCCCAGCACCAGGCGAGCAGTACTTC.

This sequence joins TRBV10-3 and TRBJ2-2; 9 bases align to TRBD1. In germline, CDR1 is ENHRY, CDR2 SYGVKD. The CDR3 runs 16 residues. V lost 6 bases and J lost 1; bases outside the gene matches: 6. The CDR3 DNA reads TGTGCCATCAGGGAGGGGGACAGGGTGAACACCGGGGAGCTGTTTTTT. Protein product: CAIREGDRVNTGELFF.

The CDR3 bases are TGTGCCAGCAGTAAGAACGGGGGGGAAGATACGCAGTATTTT. This translates into CASSKNGGEDTQYF. J is TRBJ2-3 and V is TRBV2; 8 positions agree with TRBD2. V was clipped by 5 bases and J by 5 bases; unmatched bases: 6. Germline V gene lookup returns CDR1 SNHLY and CDR2 FYNNEI. CDR3 length equals 14 residues.

The rearrangement links TRBV10-3 to TRBJ2-1; no reliable D call. This CDR3 comprises 13 residues. Per the germline V gene, CDR1 is ENHRY and CDR2 is SYGVKD. V lost 3 bases to trimming and J lost 6 bases, with 9 bases between them. The CDR3 loop reads CAISDSPPNEQFF. The DNA of the CDR3 is TGTGCCATCAGTGATAGTCCTCCCAATGAGCAGTTCTTC.

The chain couples TRBV7-9 to TRBJ1-2; 9 positions agree with TRBD1. The CDR3 is 15 amino acids. V shed 1 base, J shed 3 bases, and the junction held 3 bases outside the gene matches. Germline V gene data show CDR1 as SEHNR and CDR2 as FQNEAQ (reference sequence). In DNA form, the CDR3 reads TGTGCCAGCAGCTTAGGCCGGACAGGGGACTATGGCTACACCTTC. It yields the protein CASSLGRTGDYGYTF.

The chain couples TRBV2 to TRBJ1-1, with 8 bases fitting TRBD1. CDR3 length equals 13 residues. Germline V lookup: CDR1 SNHLY, CDR2 FYNNEI. J lost 6 bases, V lost 6 bases, and 6 bases had no gene match. The CDR3 DNA is TGTGCCAGCAGAACAGGGGGACAAGCTGAAGCTTTCTTT. Protein sequence: CASRTGGQAEAFF.

The gene calls are TRBV15 and TRBJ2-3; the D gene is possibly TRBD2 (5 bases). Trimming left V 0 bases short and J 0 bases short, with 10 bases between. From germline, CDR1 is LNHNV and CDR2 YYDKDF (reference sequence). The CDR3 has 16 amino acids. The CDR3 loop reads CATSRDLGDSTDTQYF. CDR3 DNA sequence: TGTGCCACCAGCAGAGATCTCGGGGATAGCACAGATACGCAGTATTTT. The variable domain in full, with the rest retrieved from reference TRBV15 and TRBJ2-3, is DAMVIQNPRYQVTQFGKPVTLSCSQTLNHNVMYWYQQKSSQAPKLLFHYYDKDFNNEADTPDNFQSRRPNTSFCFLDIRSPGLGDTAMYLCATSRDLGDSTDTQYFGPGTRLTVL.

V usage is TRBV6-1 and J usage is TRBJ2-7; the match to TRBD1 covers 8 bases. V was clipped by 5 bases and J by 7 bases; unmatched bases: 7. Per germline, CDR1 MNHNS and CDR2 SASEGT. This CDR3 is built from 13 residues. DNA of the CDR3: TGTGCCAGCAGTCACGAGACAGGGGTGGAGCAGTACTTC. It translates to CASSHETGVEQYF.

The chain's CDR3 is CASSVRTGPETQYF. The CDR3 bases are TGCGCCAGCAGTGTCCGGACAGGCCCAGAGACCCAGTACTTC. The rearrangement uses TRBV10-1 and TRBJ2-5; 7 nucleotides agree with TRBD1. This CDR3 has 14 amino acids. V was clipped by 4 bases and J by 4 bases; unmatched bases: 6. Germline assignment: CDR1 WNHNN and CDR2 SYGVQD (reference sequence).

The chain recombines TRBV10-3 with TRBJ2-5, with D tentatively TRBD1 (6 bases). CDR3 length equals 14 residues. Trimming shortened V by 0 bases and J by 5 bases, and 10 bases separated the two germline ends. Germline values: CDR1 ENHRY, CDR2 SYGVKD. CDR3 in DNA: TGTGCCATCAGTGAGTCGCACAGGGAGGAGACCCAGTACTTC. Translated: CAISESHREETQYF.

The chain recombines TRBV9 with TRBJ2-1; TRBD2 matches at 9 bases. Looked up from germline, CDR1 is SGDLS and CDR2 is YYNGEE. V shed 3 bases, J shed 0 bases, and the junction held 4 bases outside the gene matches. The CDR3 totals 16 residues. CDR3: CASSGRAGGSYNEQFF. The CDR3 DNA sequence: TGTGCCAGCAGCGGACGAGCGGGGGGCTCCTACAATGAGCAGTTCTTC.

V gene TRBV13 combines with J gene TRBJ2-7; D not certain. This CDR3 is built from 12 residues. V lost 4 bases to trimming and J lost 0 bases, with 4 bases between them. CDR1 is PRHDT, CDR2 FYEKMQ, per germline (reference sequence). The CDR3 is CASSSYSYEQYF. For the CDR3, the DNA is TGTGCCAGCAGCTCCTACTCCTACGAGCAGTACTTC.

The CDR3 DNA reads as TGCAGCGTTGTAGAGAGTAGCAATCAGCCCCAGCATTTT. This gives the protein CSVVESSNQPQHF. This chain uses TRBV29-1 with TRBJ1-5; no definite D call. The CDR3 loop spans 13 amino acids. V was clipped by 4 bases and J by 0 bases, with 7 bases between them. Germline CDR1 reads SQVTM; CDR2 reads ANQGSEA.

V gene TRBV14 combines with J gene TRBJ2-3; TRBD2 matches at 11 bases. This CDR3 comprises 15 residues. CDR1 and CDR2 (germline): SGHDN, FVKESK. Trimming took 6 bases from V and 2 from J; bases not matched to a gene: 4. CDR3 sequence (DNA): TGTGCCAGCAGGGGGACTAGCGGATTCACAGATACGCAGTATTTT. Translated, it gives CASRGTSGFTDTQYF. The whole variable domain, filled in from reference TRBV14 and TRBJ2-3, reads EAGVTQFPSHSVIEKGQTVTLRCDPISGHDNLYWYRRVMGKEIKFLLHFVKESKQDESGMPNNRFLAERTGGTYSTLKVQPAELEDSGVYFCASRGTSGFTDTQYFGPGTRLTVL.

The chain carries TRBV11-2 and TRBJ1-4, with a tentative D call TRBD1 (5 bases). The germline CDR1 and CDR2 sequences are SGHAT and FQNNGV. Trimming took off 5 bases at V and 5 bases at J, with 18 bases between the two ends. This CDR3 region has 16 residues. The CDR3 DNA reads as TGTGCCAGCAGCCTTTTGCAGACAGTGAGAAATGAAAAACTGTTTTTT. Translating gives CASSLLQTVRNEKLFF.

The J gene is TRBJ2-5, the V gene TRBV5-4, with 14 nucleotides matching TRBD2. This CDR3 spans 17 amino acids. The germline CDR1 and CDR2 sequences are SGHNT and YYREEE (reference sequence). Unmatched junction bases numbered 7, after V lost 4 bases and J lost 2 bases. CDR3: CASSNGLAGGVQETQYF. DNA of the CDR3: TGTGCCAGCAGCAATGGACTAGCGGGGGGCGTGCAAGAGACCCAGTACTTC.

The V call is TRBV5-1, the J call TRBJ2-1; TRBD1 agrees at 7 bases. The CDR3 sequence is 15 residues long. The germline V gene has CDR1 SGHRS and CDR2 YFSETQ. Unmatched junction bases numbered 11, after V lost 1 base and J lost 10 bases. The CDR3: CASSLTWGQSNEQFF. DNA of the CDR3: TGCGCCAGCAGCTTGACATGGGGACAGTCCAACGAGCAGTTCTTC.

V gene TRBV7-6 combines with J gene TRBJ1-1, with D perhaps TRBD1 (5 bases). Trimming pared 2 bases from V and 0 bases from J, leaving 13 bases between. Per the germline V gene, CDR1 is SGHVS and CDR2 is FNYEAQ. The CDR3 extends over 16 amino acids. The CDR3 DNA reads as TGTGCCAGCAGCTTATTGGGGGGGAGCATGAACACTGAAGCTTTCTTT. Protein product: CASSLLGGSMNTEAFF.

V is TRBV11-2 and J is TRBJ2-3, with TRBD1 identical over 7 bases. V gave up 7 bases and J gave up 6 bases; unmatched junction bases: 10. The CDR3 has 14 amino acids. CDR1 is SGHAT and CDR2 is FQNNGV in the germline V gene. The CDR3 bases are TGTGCCAGCAATCCAGACAGGGATAAGGATACGCAGTATTTT. This translates into CASNPDRDKDTQYF.

The chain is built from TRBV7-9 and TRBJ1-4; 8 nucleotides align to TRBD1. From germline, CDR1 is SEHNR and CDR2 FQNEAQ (reference sequence). The length of the CDR3 is 16 residues. V was pared by 5 bases and J by 0 bases, with 5 bases of the junction left unmatched. Written as DNA, the CDR3 is TGTGCCAGCAGCCCAGGACAGGGCCCAACTAATGAAAAACTGTTTTTT. As protein: CASSPGQGPTNEKLFF.